One and the same sample provided the 28 T cell receptor beta chains below, sequenced in a study of T cell responses to AZD1222 COVID-19 vaccine. The method was immunoSEQ multiplex PCR; TCRdb's version includes in-frame clones alone and lacks a portion of them. The table includes more than 80,000 clones, approximately 90% detected once. Sequenced material: peripheral blood, taken on day 0 of AZD1222 vaccination. The origin of the receptors is an adult in good health.

The chain is built from TRBV15 and TRBJ1-5; D gene unclear. The CDR3 runs 12 residues. Looked up from germline, CDR1 is LNHNV and CDR2 is YYDKDF (reference sequence). V lost 0 bases and J 5 bases, leaving 2 bases between the germline ends. CDR3 sequence (DNA): TGTGCCACCAGCAGAGACTATCAGCCCCAGCATTTT. It codes for CATSRDYQPQHF.

This clone was picked up a small number of times. The chain joins TRBV6-1 to TRBJ2-7; D is perhaps TRBD1 (6 bases). Trimming took off 4 bases at V and 0 bases at J, with 16 bases between the two ends. The germline V gene encodes CDR1 MNHNS and CDR2 SASEGT. CDR3 length: 16 residues. Here the CDR3 reads CASSVQQGSPSYEQYF. The CDR3 coding sequence is TGTGCCAGCAGTGTCCAACAGGGAAGCCCCTCCTACGAGCAGTACTTC.

This chain joins TRBV7-9 and TRBJ1-1; D is possibly TRBD1 (5 bases). Trimming removed 5 bases from V and 3 bases from J, with 16 bases in between. Germline CDR1 is SEHNR and CDR2 is FQNEAQ (reference sequence). The CDR3 is 15 residues long. The CDR3 DNA reads TGTGCCAGCAGCCCGCAAGGGACTGATTACACTGAAGCTTTCTTT. Its protein product is CASSPQGTDYTEAFF. The complete variable domain, with remaining parts taken from reference TRBV7-9 and TRBJ1-1, reads DTGVSQNPRHKITKRGQNVTFRCDPISEHNRLYWYRQTLGQGPEFLTYFQNEAQLEKSRLLSDRFSAERPKGSFSTLEIQRTEQGDSAMYLCASSPQGTDYTEAFFGQGTRLTVV.

This chain links TRBV7-9 with TRBJ1-4, with D tentatively TRBD1 (5 bases). Trimming left V 2 bases short and J 3 bases short, with 13 bases between. This CDR3 has 16 residues. CDR1 and CDR2 (germline): SEHNR, FQNEAQ (reference sequence). The CDR3 DNA is TGTGCCAGCAGCTTAATGGGGGGTCCGGCTAATGAAAAACTGTTTTTT. Its translation is CASSLMGGPANEKLFF.

The chain is built from TRBV14 and TRBJ2-3, with TRBD2 matching over 8 bases. The CDR3 has 15 residues. The V and J ends lost 5 bases and 4 bases, in that order; junction bases with no gene match: 8. CDR1 and CDR2 from the germline V gene are SGHDN and FVKESK. The CDR3, as DNA: TGTGCCAGCAGCTACGTCGGGGGGGTCCCAGATACGCAGTATTTT. Its translation: CASSYVGGVPDTQYF.

This chain uses TRBV28 with TRBJ1-2, with D possibly being TRBD1 (6 bases). Germline V gene data show CDR1 as MDHEN and CDR2 as SYDVKM. The CDR3 consists of 13 residues. The V end lost 6 bases, the J end lost 4 bases, and 12 bases lay between the germline ends. Here the CDR3 DNA reads TGTGCCAGCAGCGCGGGGGCTCGCTATGGCTACACCTTC. Amino acid sequence: CASSAGARYGYTF.

This clone was seen once. This chain connects TRBV6-1 to TRBJ1-5; D possibly corresponds to TRBD1 (5 bases). Trimming left V 2 bases short and J 9 bases short, with 17 bases between. The CDR3 contains 15 residues. The germline CDR1 and CDR2 sequences are MNHNS and SASEGT. The CDR3 loop is CASSESGHNPGPQHF. CDR3 DNA: TGTGCCAGCAGTGAATCCGGACACAACCCGGGGCCCCAGCATTTT.

This clone showed up just once. This rearrangement joins TRBV7-2 to TRBJ1-6; D unclear. The CDR3 contains 13 residues. The V end was cut by 5 bases, the J end by 11 bases, with 13 bases between. Germline V CDR1 and CDR2: SGHTA, FQGNSA. The chain's CDR3 is CASSPDPRTPLHF. In nucleotides, the CDR3 is TGTGCCAGCAGCCCTGACCCCAGGACACCCCTCCACTTT.

The V and J genes are TRBV29-1 and TRBJ2-7; 7 bases are shared with TRBD1. In germline, CDR1 is SQVTM, CDR2 ANQGSEA. The CDR3 sequence is 13 residues long. The V and J ends lost 6 bases and 3 bases, in that order; junction bases with no gene match: 8. CDR3 in amino acids: CSVSPDRFYEQYF. As DNA, the CDR3 is TGCAGCGTCTCTCCGGACAGGTTCTACGAGCAGTACTTC.

The genes are TRBV4-1 and TRBJ2-1, with D possibly matching TRBD2 (6 bases). V lost 3 bases and J 0 bases, leaving 12 bases between the germline ends. The CDR3 loop spans 16 amino acids. The germline V gene encodes CDR1 MGHRA and CDR2 YSYEKL. The CDR3 protein is CASSHGPSDSYNEQFF. The CDR3 DNA reads TGCGCCAGCAGCCACGGACCTAGCGACTCCTACAATGAGCAGTTCTTC.

The chain is built from TRBV7-2 and TRBJ1-5; D gene unclear. Germline CDR1 is SGHTA and CDR2 is FQGNSA. This CDR3 spans 15 amino acids. V lost 1 base, J lost 6 bases, and 13 bases lay in between. The CDR3 sequence: CASSLVGEGGQPQHF. For the CDR3, the DNA is TGTGCCAGCAGCTTAGTCGGGGAGGGTGGTCAGCCCCAGCATTTT.

This clone appeared a few times. This chain links TRBV5-4 with TRBJ1-6; D is perhaps TRBD1 (5 bases). V lost 4 bases and J lost 6, with 11 bases in between. The CDR3 consists of 14 residues. Looked up from germline, CDR1 is SGHNT and CDR2 is YYREEE (reference sequence). The CDR3 loop reads CASSRRGGNSPLHF. CDR3 DNA sequence: TGTGCCAGCAGCCGGAGGGGTGGTAATTCACCCCTCCACTTT.

The V and J genes are TRBV4-3 and TRBJ2-3; TRBD2 aligns across 10 bases. CDR1 and CDR2 (germline): LGHNA, YSLEER. This CDR3 has 17 residues. J lost 4 bases, V lost 0 bases, and 7 bases had no gene match. The CDR3 is CASSQDILAGRPDTQYF. Written as DNA, the CDR3 is TGCGCCAGCAGCCAAGATATACTAGCGGGGCGACCAGATACGCAGTATTTT.

A single count supports this clone. CDR3 coding DNA: TGTGCCAGCAGTCTCAACAGGGGAAACACCATATATTTT. This codes for CASSLNRGNTIYF. This rearrangement joins TRBV12-3 or TRBV12-4 to TRBJ1-3; maybe TRBD1 (5 bases). The CDR3 extends over 13 amino acids. Trimming shortened V by 5 bases and J by 4 bases, and 9 bases separated the two germline ends.

This clone turned up a few times. The chain is built from TRBV9 and TRBJ1-2, with 9 bases fitting TRBD1. CDR1 and CDR2 (germline): SGDLS, YYNGEE. The CDR3 runs 14 residues. After removal of 3 bases from V and 3 bases from J, the junction contained 3 bases not matched to a gene. The CDR3 DNA sequence: TGTGCCAGCAGCGCCCGGGACAGGGACTATGGCTACACCTTC. It translates to CASSARDRDYGYTF.

The CDR3 nucleotides are TGTGCCAGCTCACCGAGGGACCGTAGCAATCAGCCCCAGCATTTT. This codes for CASSPRDRSNQPQHF. This rearrangement joins TRBV18 to TRBJ1-5; possible D gene TRBD1, 5 bases. The germline V and J ends were trimmed by 3 bases and 0 bases, with 9 bases remaining between them. CDR1 is KGHSH, CDR2 LQKENI, per germline. The CDR3 has 15 residues. The complete variable domain, with remaining parts taken from reference TRBV18 and TRBJ1-5, reads NAGVMQNPRHLVRRRGQEARLRCSPMKGHSHVYWYRQLPEEGLKFMVYLQKENIIDESGMPKERFSAEFPKEGPSILRIQQVVRGDSAAYFCASSPRDRSNQPQHFGDGTRLSIL.

The rearrangement uses TRBV12-3 or TRBV12-4 and TRBJ1-1; weak D call: TRBD1 (5 bases). Trimming took 4 bases from V and 8 from J, leaving 11 bases between them. There are 12 residues in the CDR3. CDR3 in DNA: TGTGCCAGCAGTTGGTCGGGGGGAGAAGCTTTCTTT. This gives the protein CASSWSGGEAFF.

This chain joins TRBV9 and TRBJ2-4; D is perhaps TRBD1 (8 bases). Germline assignment: CDR1 SGDLS and CDR2 YYNGEE. The V gene lost 0 bases and the J gene lost 8 bases, with 12 bases spanning the gap. The CDR3 is 14 residues long. The CDR3 spells CASSVDRGGDIQYF. Here the CDR3 DNA reads TGTGCCAGCAGCGTAGACAGGGGGGGAGACATTCAGTACTTC.

The chain carries TRBV29-1 and TRBJ1-1; D call uncertain. V was pared by 6 bases and J by 0 bases, with 14 bases between. The CDR3 loop spans 14 amino acids. Germline CDR1 SQVTM, CDR2 ANQGSEA. CDR3 bases: TGCAGCGTGCGGGCCCTAAGTATGAACACTGAAGCTTTCTTT. Translating it yields CSVRALSMNTEAFF. Together with reference TRBV29-1 and TRBJ1-1, the CDR3 gives the full variable domain: SAVISQKPSRDICQRGTSLTIQCQVDSQVTMMFWYRQQPGQSLTLIATANQGSEATYESGFVIDKFPISRPNLTFSTLTVSNMSPEDSSIYLCSVRALSMNTEAFFGQGTRLTVV.

The chain joins TRBV7-3 to TRBJ2-1; D might be TRBD1 (6 bases). There are 12 residues in the CDR3. Germline CDR1 SGHTA, CDR2 FQGTGA. V lost 5 bases, J lost 6 bases, and 8 bases lay in between. In DNA, the CDR3 is TGTGCCAGCAGCCGAGGGGGCAATGAGCAGTTCTTC. This codes for CASSRGGNEQFF.

The chain couples TRBV24-1 to TRBJ2-1; TRBD1 or TRBD2 may be the D gene (5 bases each). The V end was cut by 4 bases, the J end by 6 bases, with 12 bases between. Per the germline V gene, CDR1 is KGHDR and CDR2 is SFDVKD. The CDR3 loop spans 14 amino acids. CDR3 amino acids: CATSDIRGPNEQFF. The CDR3 bases are TGTGCCACCAGTGACATCCGGGGACCCAATGAGCAGTTCTTC.

Note on this clone: At the DNA level, this CDR3 is encoded by other sequences in the same sample as well. The chain combines TRBV28 with TRBJ1-2, with D possibly matching TRBD1 (6 bases). This CDR3 comprises 17 residues. Trimming stripped 1 base from V and 4 bases from J, with 19 bases between. Germline V gene sequence: CDR1 MDHEN, CDR2 SYDVKM. CDR3 coding DNA: TGTGCCAGCAGTTTATCGCAGAAGGGGGTCAACCCCTATGGCTACACCTTC. This sequence encodes CASSLSQKGVNPYGYTF.

The chain employs TRBV19 and TRBJ1-2; no definite D call. Germline CDR1 LNHDA, CDR2 SQIVND (reference sequence). V was clipped by 8 bases and J by 8 bases, with 15 bases between them. The CDR3 length is 12 residues. The CDR3 sequence: CASYIRGSGYTF. DNA for the CDR3: TGTGCCAGTTACATCCGAGGGTCGGGCTACACCTTC.

The chain combines TRBV4-1 with TRBJ1-5; maybe TRBD1 (6 bases). CDR3 length: 15 amino acids. V gave up 0 bases and J gave up 6 bases, with 12 bases separating them. Per germline, CDR1 MGHRA and CDR2 YSYEKL. The CDR3 nucleotides are TGCGCCAGCAGCCAAGAGAAACAGGGTGGTCAGCCCCAGCATTTT. This sequence encodes CASSQEKQGGQPQHF.

The chain uses TRBV3-1 (or the pseudogene TRBV3-2) and TRBJ2-3, with 8 bases lining up with TRBD2. V was clipped by 7 bases and J by 3 bases; unmatched bases: 3. Germline CDR1 and CDR2: LGHDT and YNNKEL (reference sequence). The CDR3 is 13 residues long. The CDR3 coding sequence is TGTGCCAGCATCGGGGGGGGAACAGATACGCAGTATTTT. Residues: CASIGGGTDTQYF.

This chain joins TRBV7-9 and TRBJ1-3; D call uncertain. V lost 5 bases, J lost 4 bases, and 15 bases lay in between. The CDR3 has 15 residues. Germline CDR1 and CDR2: SEHNR and FQNEAQ (reference sequence). This CDR3 is CASSTGSARGNTIYF. DNA of the CDR3: TGTGCCAGCAGCACCGGGTCGGCACGCGGAAACACCATATATTTT.

The chain recombines TRBV15 with TRBJ2-3; D remains unclear. CDR3 length: 13 residues. Trimming pared 0 bases from V and 6 bases from J, leaving 7 bases between. In germline, CDR1 is LNHNV, CDR2 YYDKDF (reference sequence). The CDR3 DNA is TGTGCCACCAGCAGAGACCTAGTTGATACGCAGTATTTT. Protein: CATSRDLVDTQYF.

The V call is TRBV27, the J call TRBJ2-7, with 8 bases fitting TRBD2. Per the germline V gene, CDR1 is MNHEY and CDR2 is SMNVEV (reference sequence). The CDR3 extends over 18 amino acids. V lost 6 bases to trimming and J lost 5 bases; unmatched junction nucleotides: 21. This CDR3 reads CASRAPVPASGGPDEQYF. CDR3 nucleotides: TGTGCCAGCAGAGCCCCCGTCCCTGCTTCGGGGGGGCCAGACGAGCAGTACTTC.